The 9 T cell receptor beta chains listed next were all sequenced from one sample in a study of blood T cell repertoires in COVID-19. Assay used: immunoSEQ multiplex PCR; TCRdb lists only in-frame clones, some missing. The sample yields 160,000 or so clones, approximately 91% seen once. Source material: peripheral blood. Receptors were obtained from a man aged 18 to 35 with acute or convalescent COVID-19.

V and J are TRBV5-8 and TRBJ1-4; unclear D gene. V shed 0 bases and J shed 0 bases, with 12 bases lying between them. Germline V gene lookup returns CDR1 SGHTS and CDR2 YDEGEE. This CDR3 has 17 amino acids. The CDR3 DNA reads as TGTGCCAGCAGCTTGGCGGTTTTCGGGTCAACTAATGAAAAACTGTTTTTT. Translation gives CASSLAVFGSTNEKLFF. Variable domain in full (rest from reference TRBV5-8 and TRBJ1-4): EAGVTQSPTHLIKTRGQQATLRCSPISGHTSVYWYQQALGLGLQFLLWYDEGEERNRGNFPPRFSGRQFPNYSSELNVNALELEDSALYLCASSLAVFGSTNEKLFFGSGTQLSVL.

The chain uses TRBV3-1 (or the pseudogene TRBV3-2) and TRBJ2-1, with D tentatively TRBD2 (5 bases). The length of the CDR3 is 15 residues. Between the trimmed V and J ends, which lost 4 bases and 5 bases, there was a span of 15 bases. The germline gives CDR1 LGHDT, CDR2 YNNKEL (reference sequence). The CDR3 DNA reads TGTGCCAGCAGCCCATATTGGACTCTGCACAATGAGCAGTTCTTC. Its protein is CASSPYWTLHNEQFF.

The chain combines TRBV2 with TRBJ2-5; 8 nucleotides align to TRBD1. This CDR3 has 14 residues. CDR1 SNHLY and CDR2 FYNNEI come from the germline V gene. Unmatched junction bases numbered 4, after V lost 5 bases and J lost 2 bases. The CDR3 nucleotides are TGTGCCAGCAGTCCCGGGACAGGTCAAGAGACCCAGTACTTC. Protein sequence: CASSPGTGQETQYF.

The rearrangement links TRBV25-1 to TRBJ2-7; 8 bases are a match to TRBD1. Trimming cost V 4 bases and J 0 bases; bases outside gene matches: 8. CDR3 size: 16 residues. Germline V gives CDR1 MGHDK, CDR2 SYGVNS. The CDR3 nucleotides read TGTGCCAGCAGTGGATTAATTGGGACAGGCTCCTACGAGCAGTACTTC. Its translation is CASSGLIGTGSYEQYF.

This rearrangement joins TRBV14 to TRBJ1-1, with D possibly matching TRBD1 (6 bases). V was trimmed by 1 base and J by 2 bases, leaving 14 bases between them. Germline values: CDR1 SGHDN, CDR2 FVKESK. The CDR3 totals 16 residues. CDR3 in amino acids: CASSQALGHLNTEAFF. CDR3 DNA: TGTGCCAGCAGCCAAGCGCTGGGACATTTAAACACTGAAGCTTTCTTT.

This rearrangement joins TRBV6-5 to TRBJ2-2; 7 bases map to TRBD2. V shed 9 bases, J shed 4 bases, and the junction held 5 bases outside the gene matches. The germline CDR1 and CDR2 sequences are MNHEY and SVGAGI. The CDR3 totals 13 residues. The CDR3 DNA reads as TGTGCCAGTAAACTAGCGCCCACCGGGGAGCTGTTTTTT. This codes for CASKLAPTGELFF.

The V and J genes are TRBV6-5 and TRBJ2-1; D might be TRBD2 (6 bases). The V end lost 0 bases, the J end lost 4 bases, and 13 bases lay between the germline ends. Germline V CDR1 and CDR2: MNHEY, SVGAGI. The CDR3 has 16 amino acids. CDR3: CASSYSGSRLYNEQFF. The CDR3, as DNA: TGTGCCAGCAGTTACTCCGGGAGCAGGCTTTACAATGAGCAGTTCTTC.

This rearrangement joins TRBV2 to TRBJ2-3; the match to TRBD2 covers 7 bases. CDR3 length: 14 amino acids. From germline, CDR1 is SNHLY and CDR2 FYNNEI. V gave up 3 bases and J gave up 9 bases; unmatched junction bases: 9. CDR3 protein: CASSEGLPQVTQYF. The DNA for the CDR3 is TGTGCCAGCAGTGAGGGACTACCCCAAGTAACGCAGTATTTT.

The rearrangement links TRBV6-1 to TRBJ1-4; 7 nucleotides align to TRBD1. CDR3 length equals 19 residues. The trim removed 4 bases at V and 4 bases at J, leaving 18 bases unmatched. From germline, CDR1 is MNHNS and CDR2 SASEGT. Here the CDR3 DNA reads TGTGCCAGCAGTGCTTCGGGACACAGGGGCGCCCAAATTAATGAAAAACTGTTTTTT. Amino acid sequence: CASSASGHRGAQINEKLFF.